The T cell receptor (beta chain) described here comes from a study of shared clonotypes between healthy human individuals. Study details: There were three CD4 naive, three CD4 memory, two CD8 naive and one CD8 memory plates per donor.

This CDR3 region has 15 residues. Trimming took 5 bases from V and 4 from J; bases not matched to a gene: 7. CDR1 is SGHRS and CDR2 is YFSETQ in the germline V gene. A remark on this clone: Its antigen is not identified.

General study points: A reduction in generation probabilities was seen for non-shared clonotypes relative to those shared by all four donors.

Those who donated were healthy HIV-negative adults, with no recent acute infections or vaccinations reported. The CD8 memory fraction combined CD45RO+ cells with TemRA cells (CCR7-negative CD45RA+). TCRdb's copy holds only in-frame clones and misses some; the assay was immunoSEQ multiplex PCR. The table records roughly 720,000 clones, 80% to 95% of them present only once. The chain joins TRBV5-1 to TRBJ1-4, with 8 bases aligning to TRBD1. The source is a man in his late teens or twenties in good health. Some clones in this sample may be carry-over from other donors' samples. Specimen: memory CD8+ T cells from PBMCs. Subset described: CD45RO+ cells pooled with CCR7-negative TemRA cells. The CDR3 sequence is CASSSSGGFNEKLFF. The CDR3, as DNA: TGCGCCAGCAGTTCCTCAGGGGGCTTTAATGAAAAACTGTTTTTT.